These T cell receptor beta chains were read from a single sample in a study of Ad26.COV2.S vaccination and SARS-CoV-2 variants. The repertoire was sequenced with immunoSEQ multiplex PCR; TCRdb's copy has only in-frame clones and lacks some. The data show roughly 700,000 clones, about 89% seen once. This specimen was peripheral blood, taken in a trial of Ad26.COV2.S vaccine versus placebo. These receptors were collected from a person between 18 and 59 years old who received the Ad26.COV2.S COVID-19 vaccine or a placebo. CDR3s include the opening cysteine and the closing phenylalanine or tryptophan. The D gene is left open where the match is weak. Only some rows state a clone size, as once, few, many or a class for expanded clones.

TRBD2	-	TRBV30	TRBJ2-3	CAWSGTSGRWGTDTQYF	TGTGCCTGGAGCGGAACTAGCGGGAGATGGGGCACAGATACGCAGTATTTT
TRBD1	once	TRBV27	TRBJ2-7	CASSSVTGGPYEQYF	TGTGCCAGCAGTTCGGTGACAGGGGGTCCCTACGAGCAGTACTTC
TRBD1	-	TRBV30	TRBJ2-1	CARQGYNEQFF	TGTGCCCGACAGGGTTACAATGAGCAGTTCTTC
TRBD1	-	TRBV5-6	TRBJ2-7	CASSLVGTGEQYF	TGTGCCAGCAGCTTGGTGGGGACAGGGGAGCAGTACTTC
-	-	TRBV2	TRBJ1-2	CASSVAARGYTF	TGTGCCAGCAGTGTGGCTGCCCGGGGCTACACCTTC
-	-	TRBV30	TRBJ1-1	CAWSRGGRNTEAFF	TGTGCCTGGAGCCGGGGGGGGCGGAACACTGAAGCTTTCTTT
-	-	TRBV3-1/TRBV3-2	TRBJ2-1	CASSQESSVYNEQFF	TGTGCCAGCAGCCAGGAGTCTAGCGTTTACAATGAGCAGTTCTTC
-	-	TRBV4-2	TRBJ1-2	CASSRDMQGPGGYTF	TGTGCCAGCAGCCGGGACATGCAAGGACCTGGAGGCTACACCTTC
-	-	TRBV19	TRBJ2-7	CASSIEVGGGGYEQYF	TGTGCCAGTAGTATAGAGGTAGGAGGGGGCGGCTACGAGCAGTACTTC
-	-	TRBV19	TRBJ2-5	CASSISASALGETQYF	TGTGCCAGTAGTATATCGGCTAGCGCCCTGGGGGAGACCCAGTACTTC
-	-	TRBV3-1/TRBV3-2	TRBJ2-7	CASSQEINEQYF	TGTGCCAGCAGCCAAGAGATCAACGAGCAGTACTTC
-	-	TRBV29-1	TRBJ2-7	CSVVKGLYEQYF	TGCAGCGTTGTAAAAGGCCTGTACGAGCAGTACTTC
-	-	TRBV3-1/TRBV3-2	TRBJ1-5	CASSQGPGEPQHF	TGTGCCAGCAGCCAAGGACCCGGGGAGCCCCAGCATTTT
TRBD2	-	TRBV6-6	TRBJ2-7	CASSRHGTSGSSYEQYF	TGTGCCAGTAGTCGCCACGGGACTAGCGGGAGTTCCTACGAGCAGTACTTC
-	-	TRBV19	TRBJ1-5	CASMAVYSNQPQHF	TGTGCCAGTATGGCGGTTTATAGCAATCAGCCCCAGCATTTT
TRBD2	-	TRBV2	TRBJ2-3	CASSEDWREFADTQYF	TGTGCCAGCAGTGAGGACTGGCGGGAGTTCGCAGATACGCAGTATTTT
TRBD2	-	TRBV5-5	TRBJ2-1	CASRLLAGGAYNEQFF	TGTGCCAGCAGACTACTAGCGGGAGGCGCCTACAATGAGCAGTTCTTC
-	-	TRBV10-3	TRBJ1-5	CAIGGTYSNQPQHF	TGTGCCATCGGGGGCACTTATAGCAATCAGCCCCAGCATTTT
-	-	TRBV7-9	TRBJ2-7	CASSFSREQYF	TGTGCCAGCAGCTTTTCGCGCGAGCAGTACTTC
TRBD1	once	TRBV10-3	TRBJ2-7	CAISESGTGLSEQYF	TGTGCCATCAGTGAGTCCGGGACAGGCCTGTCGGAGCAGTACTTC
TRBD2	-	TRBV9	TRBJ2-1	CASSADPGGRGEQFF	TGTGCCAGCAGCGCCGACCCGGGCGGGAGGGGTGAGCAGTTCTTC
-	-	TRBV19	TRBJ1-5	CASSISPGGPSNQPQHF	TGTGCCAGTAGTATCTCCCCTGGGGGGCCTAGCAATCAGCCCCAGCATTTT
TRBD1	-	TRBV27	TRBJ2-7	CASTHQKGQGTYEQYF	TGTGCCAGCACCCACCAAAAGGGACAGGGGACTTACGAGCAGTACTTC
-	-	TRBV3-1/TRBV3-2	TRBJ2-2	CASSPFNTGELFF	TGTGCCAGCAGCCCCTTCAACACCGGGGAGCTGTTTTTT
-	-	TRBV6-5	TRBJ1-1	CASRGVSTEAFF	TGTGCCAGCAGAGGGGTAAGCACTGAAGCTTTCTTT
-	-	TRBV9	TRBJ1-5	CASSVDGFSNQPQHF	TGTGCCAGCAGCGTGGACGGATTTAGCAATCAGCCCCAGCATTTT
TRBD2	-	TRBV24-1	TRBJ2-7	CATSESTSGGVNEQYF	TGTGCCACCAGTGAATCTACTAGCGGCGGAGTCAACGAGCAGTACTTC
-	-	TRBV7-7	TRBJ2-5	CASSLGGSEETQYF	TGTGCTAGCAGCTTAGGTGGGTCCGAAGAGACCCAGTACTTC
-	once	TRBV12-3/TRBV12-4	TRBJ2-1	CASSLSGEQFF	TGTGCCAGCAGCTTGTCGGGGGAGCAGTTCTTC
-	-	TRBV4-1	TRBJ1-1	CASSQVPNTEAFF	TGCGCCAGCAGCCAAGTGCCGAACACTGAAGCTTTCTTT
-	-	TRBV24-1	TRBJ2-1	CATSETRRGGEQFF	TGTGCCACCAGTGAAACCCGCCGGGGAGGTGAGCAGTTCTTC
-	-	TRBV15	TRBJ2-1	CATSRDSGDHYNEQFF	TGTGCCACCAGCAGAGATTCGGGGGATCACTACAATGAGCAGTTCTTC
-	-	TRBV18	TRBJ2-1	CASSPPANNEQFF	TGTGCCAGCTCACCTCCGGCCAACAATGAGCAGTTCTTC
TRBD1	once	TRBV6-6	TRBJ1-6	CASSRRGSTGQLRTYNSPLHF	TGTGCCAGCAGCCGACGCGGGTCGACAGGGCAGTTACGGACCTATAATTCACCCCTCCACTTT
-	-	TRBV9	TRBJ1-4	CASSSGGVEKLFF	TGTGCCAGCAGCTCCGGGGGGGTTGAAAAACTGTTTTTT
-	-	TRBV4-2	TRBJ2-2	CASSQDRGGGNTGELFF	TGTGCCAGCAGCCAAGATCGAGGAGGGGGGAACACCGGGGAGCTGTTTTTT
-	-	TRBV19	TRBJ2-1	CASSILAQETDYNEQFF	TGTGCCAGTAGTATTTTAGCACAAGAAACCGATTACAATGAGCAGTTCTTC
-	-	TRBV18	TRBJ2-5	CASSPLFAQETQYF	TGTGCCAGCTCACCACTCTTTGCCCAAGAGACCCAGTACTTC